These 32 T cell receptor beta chains originate from one sample sequenced in a study of T cell responses to AZD1222 COVID-19 vaccine. TCRdb's copy holds only in-frame clones and misses some; the assay was immunoSEQ multiplex PCR. The table has tens of thousands of clones, just over 90% seen once. The sample consisted of peripheral blood, taken on day 0 of AZD1222 vaccination. The source is an adult in good health.

This chain links TRBV19 with TRBJ1-5; 8 bases map to TRBD1. Germline V gives CDR1 LNHDA, CDR2 SQIVND (reference sequence). V shed 6 bases and J 0 bases; nucleotides not matched to a gene: 4. The CDR3 is made up of 15 amino acids. CDR3 DNA: TGTGCCAGTAGGAGGACAGGGAATAGCAATCAGCCCCAGCATTTT. This encodes CASRRTGNSNQPQHF.

The gene calls are TRBV7-2 and TRBJ2-7, with TRBD1 identical over 8 bases. The CDR3 has 15 residues. V was clipped by 2 bases and J by 3 bases; unmatched bases: 6. Germline loops: CDR1 SGHTA, CDR2 FQGNSA. As DNA, the CDR3 is TGTGCCAGCAGCTTAAGACAGGGGAAGCGCTACGAGCAGTACTTC. This gives the protein CASSLRQGKRYEQYF. The full variable domain, in which reference TRBV7-2 and TRBJ2-7 provide the parts outside the CDR3, is GAGVSQSPSNKVTEKGKDVELRCDPISGHTALYWYRQSLGQGLEFLIYFQGNSAPDKSGLPSDRFSAERTGGSVSTLTIQRTQQEDSAVYLCASSLRQGKRYEQYFGPGTRLTVT.

The genes are TRBV4-2 and TRBJ2-1; weak D call: TRBD2 (5 bases). The V gene's germline CDR1 is LGHNA and CDR2 YNFKEQ. Trimming removed 1 base at V and 10 bases at J, with 11 bases between. This CDR3 has 13 amino acids. For the CDR3, the DNA is TGTGCCAGCAGCCAAGCCTCCCCGGGGGAGCAGTTCTTC. Amino acid sequence: CASSQASPGEQFF.

The chain links TRBV25-1 to TRBJ2-5; D possibly corresponds to TRBD2 (6 bases). CDR3 length: 13 residues. V lost 0 bases to trimming and J lost 9 bases, with 11 bases between them. CDR1 is MGHDK and CDR2 is SYGVNS in the germline V gene. CDR3 sequence reads: CASSEYGPGAQYF. The CDR3 DNA reads TGTGCCAGCAGTGAATACGGGCCGGGGGCCCAGTACTTC.

J is TRBJ2-1 and V is TRBV5-1; weak D call: TRBD1 (6 bases). V was trimmed by 3 bases and J by 3 bases, leaving 13 bases between them. Germline V gene sequence: CDR1 SGHRS, CDR2 YFSETQ. The CDR3 has 15 residues. CDR3 coding DNA: TGCGCCAGCAGCTGGGCACAGGGTCGCTACAATGAGCAGTTCTTC. Amino acid sequence: CASSWAQGRYNEQFF.

V and J are TRBV7-8 and TRBJ1-3, with D uncertain. The CDR3 is made up of 15 amino acids. The germline V and J ends were trimmed by 3 bases and 4 bases, with 13 bases remaining between them. CDR1 is SGHVS, CDR2 FQNEAQ, per germline. The CDR3 region has the DNA TGTGCCAGCAGCTTTGGGATAGGGTCAGGAAACACCATATATTTT. This translates into CASSFGIGSGNTIYF.

This rearrangement joins TRBV25-1 to TRBJ1-1, with TRBD1 identical over 8 bases. This CDR3 has 13 residues. Germline CDR1 is MGHDK and CDR2 is SYGVNS. The V gene end was trimmed by 0 bases and the J gene end by 12 bases; junction bases not matched to a gene: 6. CDR3 nucleotides: TGTGCCAGCAGTGAATATCAGCAGGGGGCTACTTTCTTT. It is translated as CASSEYQQGATFF.

The chain joins TRBV6-5 to TRBJ2-3; no clear D. The CDR3 sequence is 11 residues long. V was clipped by 6 bases and J by 4 bases, with 5 bases between them. Germline-derived CDR1 and CDR2 are MNHEY and SVGAGI. The CDR3 DNA is TGTGCCAGCAGCCTCCCAGATACGCAGTATTTT. This sequence encodes CASSLPDTQYF.

The chain has TRBV18 and TRBJ1-1; 7 bases agree with TRBD1. Germline-derived CDR1 and CDR2 are KGHSH and LQKENI. The trim removed 5 bases at V and 2 bases at J, leaving 8 bases unmatched. This CDR3 has 15 residues. CDR3 protein: CASSFQGTANTEAFF. The CDR3 nucleotides read TGTGCCAGCTCATTTCAGGGGACAGCCAACACTGAAGCTTTCTTT.

V and J are TRBV10-3 and TRBJ1-2, with 7 bases that match TRBD1. The V segment lost 4 bases and the J segment 8 bases; nucleotides outside the gene matches: 7. This CDR3 region has 13 residues. CDR1 ENHRY and CDR2 SYGVKD come from the germline V gene. In DNA, the CDR3 is TGTGCCATCAGTGTCGCAGGGGGGGAAGGCTACACCTTC. It yields the protein CAISVAGGEGYTF.

This chain uses TRBV7-2 with TRBJ2-1; D possibly corresponds to TRBD2 (5 bases). The CDR3 runs 13 residues. V lost 4 bases and J lost 6, with 10 bases in between. Per germline, CDR1 SGHTA and CDR2 FQGNSA. The chain's CDR3 is CASSSRTRNEQFF. The CDR3 nucleotides are TGTGCCAGCAGCTCCCGGACTCGCAATGAGCAGTTCTTC.

This rearrangement joins TRBV6-6 to TRBJ2-3; the D call may be TRBD1 or TRBD2 (5 bases each). The germline gives CDR1 MNHNY, CDR2 SVGAGI (reference sequence). This CDR3 is built from 15 residues. Trimming cost V 6 bases and J 0 bases, with 13 bases left between them. In DNA, the CDR3 is TGTGCCAGCAGCTGGGGCGGGCCGAGCACAGATACGCAGTATTTT. Its protein product is CASSWGGPSTDTQYF.

V usage is TRBV5-1 and J usage is TRBJ2-4; D might be TRBD1 (6 bases). CDR1 is SGHRS and CDR2 is YFSETQ in the germline V gene. The V end lost 0 bases, the J end lost 6 bases, and 16 bases lay between the germline ends. The CDR3 sequence is 16 residues long. The CDR3 bases are TGCGCCAGCAGCTTGGGGAACAGGGACCGATTAAACATTCAGTACTTC. Translated, it gives CASSLGNRDRLNIQYF.

The chain uses TRBV11-2 and TRBJ2-2, with TRBD1 identical over 10 bases. CDR1 and CDR2 (germline): SGHAT, FQNNGV. The CDR3 covers 16 residues. Trimming took 0 bases from V and 5 from J; bases not matched to a gene: 3. The CDR3 is CASSLDRDRGTGELFF. CDR3 DNA sequence: TGTGCCAGCAGCTTAGATCGGGACAGGGGAACCGGGGAGCTGTTTTTT.

J is TRBJ2-2 and V is TRBV24-1; D gene unclear. Germline CDR1 KGHDR, CDR2 SFDVKD. This CDR3 is 14 amino acids long. V was trimmed by 3 bases and J by 2 bases, leaving 6 bases between them. CDR3 protein: CATSDIGNTGELFF. The CDR3 DNA follows: TGTGCCACCAGTGATATTGGAAACACCGGGGAGCTGTTTTTT.

The chain joins TRBV29-1 to TRBJ2-1, with 9 nucleotides matching TRBD2. The CDR3 totals 14 residues. Germline CDR1 and CDR2: SQVTM and ANQGSEA. V lost 7 bases to trimming and J lost 2 bases; unmatched junction nucleotides: 6. CDR3 nucleotide sequence: TGCAGCGCCCGTAGCGGGGGAACCTACAATGAGCAGTTCTTC. Residues: CSARSGGTYNEQFF.

The chain joins TRBV7-2 to TRBJ2-3, with 7 bases aligning to TRBD2. The V gene's germline CDR1 is SGHTA and CDR2 FQGNSA. This CDR3 is built from 15 residues. Trimming at V came to 6 bases and at J to 4 bases, leaving 10 bases not matched to a gene. CDR3 protein: CASRSAVGRADTQYF. The CDR3 bases are TGTGCCAGCAGAAGCGCCGTTGGGAGGGCAGATACGCAGTATTTT.

The chain recombines TRBV7-8 with TRBJ2-5, with D perhaps given as TRBD1 or TRBD2 (5 bases each). Germline-derived CDR1 and CDR2 are SGHVS and FQNEAQ. V lost 5 bases, J lost 9 bases, and 19 bases lay in between. CDR3 length: 14 amino acids. DNA for the CDR3: TGTGCCAGCAGCCCAGCGAGAGGGGAGACGGCCCAGTACTTC. As protein: CASSPARGETAQYF.

J is TRBJ2-5 and V is TRBV30; 8 bases fit TRBD2. Per the germline V gene, CDR1 is GTSNPN and CDR2 is SVGIG (reference sequence). Losses at the gene ends were 7 bases for V and 9 bases for J; bases not matched to a gene: 7. CDR3 size: 11 residues. The CDR3 loop is CASGGGVPQYF. CDR3 bases: TGTGCCTCGGGGGGGGGAGTACCCCAGTACTTC.

The chain couples TRBV6-5 to TRBJ1-2; D is undetermined. Trimming stripped 8 bases from V and 6 bases from J, with 10 bases between. CDR1 and CDR2 (germline): MNHEY, SVGAGI. This CDR3 has 11 amino acids. The CDR3 nucleotides are TGTGCCAGCGGCAATTTGAATGGCTACACCTTC. Its translation: CASGNLNGYTF.

The rearrangement links TRBV4-3 to TRBJ2-2; D tentatively reads TRBD1 or TRBD2 (5 bases each). V lost 0 bases and J 0 bases, leaving 8 bases between the germline ends. The CDR3 consists of 16 residues. CDR1 is LGHNA and CDR2 is YSLEER in the germline V gene. The CDR3 DNA reads as TGCGCCAGCAGCCAAGAGTGGGGGACGAACACCGGGGAGCTGTTTTTT. Translation: CASSQEWGTNTGELFF.

V gene TRBV19 combines with J gene TRBJ1-3; D uncertain. Germline V gene lookup returns CDR1 LNHDA and CDR2 SQIVND (reference sequence). The CDR3 length is 17 residues. Trimming shortened V by 4 bases and J by 2 bases, and 18 bases separated the two germline ends. CDR3 region: CASSSQGRALAGNTIYF. The CDR3 DNA is TGTGCCAGTAGTAGCCAAGGAAGGGCGTTGGCTGGAAACACCATATATTTT. Filled out from reference TRBV19 and TRBJ1-3, the complete variable domain reads DGGITQSPKYLFRKEGQNVTLSCEQNLNHDAMYWYRQDPGQGLRLIYYSQIVNDFQKGDIAEGYSVSREKKESFPLTVTSAQKNPTAFYLCASSSQGRALAGNTIYFGEGSWLTVV.

CDR3 in amino acids: CASGLGRALHYGYTF. The DNA for the CDR3 is TGTGCTAGTGGTTTGGGCAGGGCCCTTCACTATGGCTACACCTTC. The chain recombines TRBV12-5 with TRBJ1-2; maybe TRBD1 (5 bases). The V and J ends lost 1 base and 3 bases respectively, with 12 bases between them. The CDR3 is 15 residues long. In germline, CDR1 is LGHNT, CDR2 FRNRAP. The complete variable domain, with remaining parts taken from reference TRBV12-5 and TRBJ1-2, reads DARVTQTPRHKVTEMGQEVTMRCQPILGHNTVFWYRQTMMQGLELLAYFRNRAPLDDSGMPKDRFSAEMPDATLATLKIQPSEPRDSAVYFCASGLGRALHYGYTFGSGTRLTVV.

The genes are TRBV13 and TRBJ1-6; possible D gene TRBD1, 6 bases. V shed 0 bases and J shed 6 bases, with 6 bases lying between them. CDR1 and CDR2 from the germline V gene are PRHDT and FYEKMQ (reference sequence). The CDR3 extends over 14 amino acids. The CDR3 coding sequence is TGTGCCAGCAGCTTAGGACAGGGTAATTCACCCCTCCACTTT. Translation gives CASSLGQGNSPLHF.

The chain has TRBV30 and TRBJ1-2, with unresolved D. Germline CDR1 and CDR2: GTSNPN and SVGIG (reference sequence). CDR3 length: 12 residues. Between the trimmed V and J ends, which lost 4 bases and 2 bases, there was a span of 8 bases. DNA of the CDR3: TGTGCCTGGAACGTAATGAACTATGGCTACACCTTC. Translation: CAWNVMNYGYTF.

This clone was observed a single time. V and J are TRBV27 and TRBJ1-4; no clear D gene. CDR3 length: 16 amino acids. CDR1 is MNHEY and CDR2 is SMNVEV in the germline V gene (reference sequence). Trimming shortened V by 5 bases and J by 0 bases, and 13 bases separated the two germline ends. The DNA of the CDR3 is TGTGCCAGCAGTCCCCGGTTGACTGCAACTAATGAAAAACTGTTTTTT. It yields the protein CASSPRLTATNEKLFF.

V usage is TRBV29-1 and J usage is TRBJ2-5; 11 bases fit TRBD2. The germline gives CDR1 SQVTM, CDR2 ANQGSEA. After removal of 4 bases from V and 4 bases from J, the junction contained 5 bases not matched to a gene. The CDR3 has 14 residues. CDR3 DNA: TGCAGCGTTGCTCTAGCGGGGGGAGGAGAGACCCAGTACTTC. This gives the protein CSVALAGGGETQYF.

The chain recombines TRBV23-1 with TRBJ1-2; 7 nucleotides agree with TRBD1. TRBV23-1 is placed among ORFs of uncertain function. The CDR3 is 14 amino acids. V lost 0 bases and J lost 6; bases outside the gene matches: 4. CDR3 sequence: CASSQSTGADGYTF. CDR3 nucleotide sequence: TGCGCCAGCAGTCAATCCACAGGGGCGGATGGCTACACCTTC.

This clone is a singleton in its sample. The chain links TRBV7-8 to TRBJ1-5; 7 nucleotides agree with TRBD1. This CDR3 comprises 15 residues. Germline-derived CDR1 and CDR2 are SGHVS and FQNEAQ. Trimming removed 1 base from V and 2 bases from J; junction bases left unmatched: 2. Here the CDR3 reads CASSLGGQRNQPQHF. CDR3 sequence (DNA): TGTGCCAGCAGCTTAGGGGGACAGCGCAATCAGCCCCAGCATTTT. Drawing the rest from reference TRBV7-8 and TRBJ1-5, the complete variable domain is GAGVSQSPRYKVAKRGQDVALRCDPISGHVSLFWYQQALGQGPEFLTYFQNEAQLDKSGLPSDRFFAERPEGSVSTLKIQRTQQEDSAVYLCASSLGGQRNQPQHFGDGTRLSIL.

The chain joins TRBV19 to TRBJ1-5; 7 positions match TRBD1. Germline V gene sequence: CDR1 LNHDA, CDR2 SQIVND (reference sequence). The CDR3 sequence is 14 residues long. V was pared by 6 bases and J by 4 bases, with 6 bases of the junction left unmatched. The DNA of the CDR3 is TGTGCCAGTAGGTTGCAGGGGGAAAATCAGCCCCAGCATTTT. Translating it yields CASRLQGENQPQHF.

V is TRBV6-5 and J is TRBJ1-2; tentatively, D is TRBD1 (5 bases). V was cut by 6 bases and J by 6 bases, with 20 bases left in between. Germline V gene lookup returns CDR1 MNHEY and CDR2 SVGAGI. The CDR3 covers 15 residues. This chain's CDR3 is CASSLLRTGQDGYTF. As DNA, the CDR3 is TGTGCCAGCAGCCTCCTCAGGACGGGGCAGGATGGCTACACCTTC.

The rearrangement links TRBV7-9 to TRBJ2-7; TRBD2 agrees at 7 bases. Germline assignment: CDR1 SEHNR and CDR2 FQNEAQ (reference sequence). Trimming took 1 base from V and 2 from J; bases not matched to a gene: 8. The CDR3 has 16 residues. The chain's CDR3 is CASSLVLGGSPYEQYF. The CDR3 DNA follows: TGTGCCAGCAGCTTAGTGCTGGGAGGGTCCCCCTACGAGCAGTACTTC.